This is a list of T cell receptor beta chains from one sample in a study of CD8 T cells in ankylosing spondylitis. TCRdb called the 5' RACE reads again in MiXCR, with one record for every CDR3 protein. The data contain 450,000 to 550,000 distinct CDR3 sequences, roughly 5.2% of them singletons. The material sequenced was blood, either unsorted or a sorted T cell fraction (not recorded which). The receptors here all came from a male donor with ankylosing spondylitis. Each CDR3 is given with its conserved first and last residue. Fields, in order: CDR3 protein, CDR3 DNA, V gene, D gene, clone size, J gene. The D gene is left open where the match is weak. The size entry is marked missing in some rows and otherwise reads once, few, many or a size class.

CSVRTGEDYGYTF TGCAGCGTTCGGACAGGGGAGGACTATGGCTACACCTTC TRBV29-1 TRBD1 many TRBJ1-2
CASSYSRWSSGANVLTF TGTGCCAGCAGTTACTCGAGGTGGAGCTCTGGGGCCAACGTCCTGACTTTC TRBV6-2/TRBV6-3 NA NA TRBJ2-6
CASSLARGRGEKLFF TGCGCCAGCAGCTTGGCACGGGGTCGGGGGGAAAAACTGTTTTTT TRBV5-1 NA NA TRBJ1-4
CASSGPARKTRLYEQYF TGTGCCAGCAGCGGGCCCGCTAGGAAAACACGGCTTTACGAGCAGTACTTC TRBV7-2 NA many TRBJ2-7
CASSLTFAGAVDNEQFF TGTGCCAGCAGTTTAACCTTCGCGGGAGCAGTTGACAATGAGCAGTTCTTC TRBV12-3/TRBV12-4 TRBD2 many TRBJ2-1
CASSFAQGEVNPTEAFF TGCGCCAGCAGCTTTGCACAGGGGGAAGTTAACCCCACTGAAGCTTTCTTT TRBV5-1 TRBD1 many TRBJ1-1
CASSGTSGGGYNEQFF TGCGCCAGCAGCGGGACTAGCGGGGGTGGCTACAATGAGCAGTTCTTC TRBV5-1 TRBD2 once TRBJ2-1
CASSQGIWYEQYF TGCGCCAGCAGCCAGGGTATATGGTACGAGCAGTACTTC TRBV4-3 NA many TRBJ2-7
CSARESYEQYF TGCAGTGCTAGAGAGAGCTACGAGCAGTACTTC TRBV20-1 NA many TRBJ2-7
CSAVQGNMNTEAFF TGCAGTGCAGTACAGGGGAACATGAACACTGAAGCTTTCTTT TRBV20-1 TRBD1 NA TRBJ1-1
CASSQGLNTEAFF TGTGCCAGCAGTCAGGGGTTGAACACTGAAGCTTTCTTT TRBV28 NA many TRBJ1-1
CSAPGGLSNTDTQYF TGCAGTGCCCCGGGAGGACTATCCAACACAGATACGCAGTATTTT TRBV20-1 TRBD2 many TRBJ2-3
CASSQRGGPDTQYF TGTGCCAGCAGCCAGAGGGGGGGGCCAGATACGCAGTATTTT TRBV3-1 NA NA TRBJ2-3
CASSPGSLSSYNEQFF TGTGCCAGCAGCCCGGGCAGCCTTAGCTCCTACAATGAGCAGTTCTTC TRBV12-3/TRBV12-4 NA many TRBJ2-1
CSARQSSADTQYF TGCAGTGCTAGGCAGTCTTCGGCAGATACGCAGTATTTT TRBV20-1 NA many TRBJ2-3
CASSFSRVAGELFF TGTGCCAGCAGCTTCAGCAGGGTTGCCGGGGAGCTGTTTTTT TRBV7-8 NA few TRBJ2-2